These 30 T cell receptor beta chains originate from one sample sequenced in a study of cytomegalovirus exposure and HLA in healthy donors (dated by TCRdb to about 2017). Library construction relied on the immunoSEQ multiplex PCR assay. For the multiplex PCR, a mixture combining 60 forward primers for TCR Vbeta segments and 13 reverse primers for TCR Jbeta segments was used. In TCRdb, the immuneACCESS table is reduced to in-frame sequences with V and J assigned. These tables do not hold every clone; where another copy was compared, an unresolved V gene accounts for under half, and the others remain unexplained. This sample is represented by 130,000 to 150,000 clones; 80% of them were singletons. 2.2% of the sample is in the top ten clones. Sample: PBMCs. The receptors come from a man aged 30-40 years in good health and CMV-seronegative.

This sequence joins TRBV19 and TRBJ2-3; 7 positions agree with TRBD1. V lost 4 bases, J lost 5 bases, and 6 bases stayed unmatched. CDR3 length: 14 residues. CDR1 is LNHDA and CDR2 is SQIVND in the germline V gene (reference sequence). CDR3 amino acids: CASSTRQGLDTQYF. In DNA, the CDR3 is TGTGCCAGTAGTACCCGACAGGGTTTAGATACGCAGTATTTT.

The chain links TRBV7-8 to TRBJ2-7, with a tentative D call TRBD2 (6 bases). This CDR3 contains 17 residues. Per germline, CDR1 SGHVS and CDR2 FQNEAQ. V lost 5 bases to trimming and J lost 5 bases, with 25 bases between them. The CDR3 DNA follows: TGTGCCAGCAGCCGTCGACTAAGAACGGGGGTTTTACACGAGCAGTACTTC. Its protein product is CASSRRLRTGVLHEQYF. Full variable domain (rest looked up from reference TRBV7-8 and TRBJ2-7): GAGVSQSPRYKVAKRGQDVALRCDPISGHVSLFWYQQALGQGPEFLTYFQNEAQLDKSGLPSDRFFAERPEGSVSTLKIQRTQQEDSAVYLCASSRRLRTGVLHEQYFGPGTRLTVT.

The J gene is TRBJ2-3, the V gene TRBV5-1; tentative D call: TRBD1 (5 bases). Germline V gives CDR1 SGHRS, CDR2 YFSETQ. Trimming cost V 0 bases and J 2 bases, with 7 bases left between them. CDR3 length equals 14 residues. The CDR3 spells CASSLGRDTDTQYF. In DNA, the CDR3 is TGCGCCAGCAGCTTGGGCAGGGACACAGATACGCAGTATTTT.

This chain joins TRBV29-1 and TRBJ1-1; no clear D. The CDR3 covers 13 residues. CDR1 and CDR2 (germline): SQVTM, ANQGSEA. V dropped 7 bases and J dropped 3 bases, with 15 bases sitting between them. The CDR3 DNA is TGCAGCGCTAATACCCCCCAATACACTGAAGCTTTCTTT. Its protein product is CSANTPQYTEAFF.

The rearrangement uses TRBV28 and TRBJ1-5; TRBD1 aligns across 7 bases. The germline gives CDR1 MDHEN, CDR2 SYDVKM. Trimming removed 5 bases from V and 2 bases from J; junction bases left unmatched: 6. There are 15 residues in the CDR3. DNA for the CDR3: TGTGCCAGCAGTGCGAGGGGGCAGGGCAATCAGCCCCAGCATTTT. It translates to CASSARGQGNQPQHF.

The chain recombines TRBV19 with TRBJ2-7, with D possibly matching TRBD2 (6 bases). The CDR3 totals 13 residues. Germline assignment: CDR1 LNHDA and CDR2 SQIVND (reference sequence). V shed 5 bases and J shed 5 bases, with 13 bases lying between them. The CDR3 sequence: CASSPVGGDEQYF. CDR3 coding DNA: TGTGCCAGTAGTCCGGTAGGCGGGGACGAGCAGTACTTC.

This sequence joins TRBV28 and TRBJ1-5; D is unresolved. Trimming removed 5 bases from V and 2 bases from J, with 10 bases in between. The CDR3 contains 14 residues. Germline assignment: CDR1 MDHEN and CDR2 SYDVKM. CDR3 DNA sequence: TGTGCCAGCAGTGAGGGAACGGGCAATCAGCCCCAGCATTTT. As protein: CASSEGTGNQPQHF.

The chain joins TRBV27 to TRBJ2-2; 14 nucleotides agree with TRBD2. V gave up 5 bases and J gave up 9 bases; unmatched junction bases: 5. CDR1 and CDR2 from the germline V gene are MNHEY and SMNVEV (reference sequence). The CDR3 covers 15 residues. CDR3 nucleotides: TGTGCCAGCAGTCCCGGGACTAGCGGGAGAAGGGAGCTGTTTTTT. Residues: CASSPGTSGRRELFF.

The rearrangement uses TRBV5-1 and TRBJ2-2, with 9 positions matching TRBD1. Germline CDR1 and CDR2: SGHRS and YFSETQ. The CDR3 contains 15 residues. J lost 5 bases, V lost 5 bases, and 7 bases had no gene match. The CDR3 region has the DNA TGCGCCAGCAGTTATACGGGGACAGGGACCGGGGAGCTGTTTTTT. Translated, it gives CASSYTGTGTGELFF.

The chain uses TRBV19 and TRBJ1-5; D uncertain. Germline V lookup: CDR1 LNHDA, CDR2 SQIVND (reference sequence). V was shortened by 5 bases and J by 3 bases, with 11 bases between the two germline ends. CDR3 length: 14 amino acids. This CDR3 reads CASSANRYNQPQHF. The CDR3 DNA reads TGTGCCAGTAGTGCCAACAGATACAATCAGCCCCAGCATTTT.

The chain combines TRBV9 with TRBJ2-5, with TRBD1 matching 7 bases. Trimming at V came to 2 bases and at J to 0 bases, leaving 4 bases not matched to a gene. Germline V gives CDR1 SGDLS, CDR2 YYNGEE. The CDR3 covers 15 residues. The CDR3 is CASSVNRGHQETQYF. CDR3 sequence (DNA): TGTGCCAGCAGCGTCAACAGGGGCCACCAAGAGACCCAGTACTTC.

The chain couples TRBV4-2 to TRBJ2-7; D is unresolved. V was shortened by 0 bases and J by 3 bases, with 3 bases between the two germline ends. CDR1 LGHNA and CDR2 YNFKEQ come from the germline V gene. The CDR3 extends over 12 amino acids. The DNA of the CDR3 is TGTGCCAGCAGCCAAGACATCTACGAGCAGTACTTC. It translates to CASSQDIYEQYF.

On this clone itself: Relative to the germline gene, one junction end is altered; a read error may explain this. The CDR3: CASKGQGGSNPEAFF. The CDR3 DNA is TGTGCCAGCAAAGGACAGGGAGGATCGAACCCTGAAGCTTTCTTT. The rearrangement joins TRBV6-5 to TRBJ1-1, with 8 bases fitting TRBD1. The germline V gene has CDR1 MNHEY and CDR2 SVGAGI. The CDR3 loop spans 15 amino acids.

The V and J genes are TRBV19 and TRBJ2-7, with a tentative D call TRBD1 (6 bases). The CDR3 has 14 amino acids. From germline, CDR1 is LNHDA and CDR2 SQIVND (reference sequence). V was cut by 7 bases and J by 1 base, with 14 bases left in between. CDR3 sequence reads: CASNRATGSYEQYF. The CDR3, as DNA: TGTGCCAGTAACCGGGCAACAGGGTCCTACGAGCAGTACTTC. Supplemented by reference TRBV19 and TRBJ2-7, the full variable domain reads DGGITQSPKYLFRKEGQNVTLSCEQNLNHDAMYWYRQDPGQGLRLIYYSQIVNDFQKGDIAEGYSVSREKKESFPLTVTSAQKNPTAFYLCASNRATGSYEQYFGPGTRLTVT.

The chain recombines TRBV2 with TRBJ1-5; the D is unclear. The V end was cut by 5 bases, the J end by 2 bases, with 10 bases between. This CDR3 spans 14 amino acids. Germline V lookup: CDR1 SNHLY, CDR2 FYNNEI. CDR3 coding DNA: TGTGCCAGCAGTCCCCTTGGAGGCAATCAGCCCCAGCATTTT. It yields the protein CASSPLGGNQPQHF. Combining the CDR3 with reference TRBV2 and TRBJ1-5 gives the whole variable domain EPEVTQTPSHQVTQMGQEVILRCVPISNHLYFYWYRQILGQKVEFLVSFYNNEISEKSEIFDDQFSVERPDGSNFTLKIRSTKLEDSAMYFCASSPLGGNQPQHFGDGTRLSIL.

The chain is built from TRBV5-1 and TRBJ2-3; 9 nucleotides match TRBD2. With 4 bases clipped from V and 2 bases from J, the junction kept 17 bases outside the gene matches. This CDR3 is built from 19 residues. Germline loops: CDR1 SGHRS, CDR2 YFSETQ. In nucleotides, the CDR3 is TGCGCCAGCAGCCAGAGATTTATGGCGGGGGGGCCGTTCACAGATACGCAGTATTTT. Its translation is CASSQRFMAGGPFTDTQYF.

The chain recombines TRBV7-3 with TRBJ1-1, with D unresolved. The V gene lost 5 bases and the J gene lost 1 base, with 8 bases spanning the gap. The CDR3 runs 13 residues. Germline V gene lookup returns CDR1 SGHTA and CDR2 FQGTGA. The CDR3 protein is CASSAHENTEAFF. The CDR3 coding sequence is TGTGCCAGCAGCGCGCACGAGAACACTGAAGCTTTCTTT.

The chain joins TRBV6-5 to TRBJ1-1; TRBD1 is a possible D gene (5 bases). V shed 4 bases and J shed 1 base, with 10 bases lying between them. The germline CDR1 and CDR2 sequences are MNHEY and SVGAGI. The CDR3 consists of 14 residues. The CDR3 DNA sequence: TGTGCCAGCAGTTCGGGACTGCCGAACACTGAAGCTTTCTTT. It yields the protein CASSSGLPNTEAFF.

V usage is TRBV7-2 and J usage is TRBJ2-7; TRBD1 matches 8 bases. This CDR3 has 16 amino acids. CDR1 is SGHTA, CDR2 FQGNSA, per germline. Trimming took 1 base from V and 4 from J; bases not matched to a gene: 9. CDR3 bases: TGTGCCAGCAGCTTAGGGACAGGGACGGCAGGGTACGAGCAGTACTTC. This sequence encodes CASSLGTGTAGYEQYF. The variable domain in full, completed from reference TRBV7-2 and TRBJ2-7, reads GAGVSQSPSNKVTEKGKDVELRCDPISGHTALYWYRQSLGQGLEFLIYFQGNSAPDKSGLPSDRFSAERTGGSVSTLTIQRTQQEDSAVYLCASSLGTGTAGYEQYFGPGTRLTVT.

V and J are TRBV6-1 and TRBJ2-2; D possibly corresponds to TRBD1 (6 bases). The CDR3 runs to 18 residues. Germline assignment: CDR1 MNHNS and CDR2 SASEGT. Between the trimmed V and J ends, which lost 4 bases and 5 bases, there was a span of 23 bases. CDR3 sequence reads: CASSGRPTGRRGTGELFF. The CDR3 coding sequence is TGTGCCAGCAGTGGAAGACCGACAGGACGTCGTGGAACCGGGGAGCTGTTTTTT.

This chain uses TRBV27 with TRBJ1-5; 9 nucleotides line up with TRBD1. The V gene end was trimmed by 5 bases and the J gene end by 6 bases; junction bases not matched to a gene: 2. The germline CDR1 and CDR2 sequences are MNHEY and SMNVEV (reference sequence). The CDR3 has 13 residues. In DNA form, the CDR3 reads TGTGCCAGCAGTGGGACAGGGCGTCAGCCCCAGCATTTT. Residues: CASSGTGRQPQHF.

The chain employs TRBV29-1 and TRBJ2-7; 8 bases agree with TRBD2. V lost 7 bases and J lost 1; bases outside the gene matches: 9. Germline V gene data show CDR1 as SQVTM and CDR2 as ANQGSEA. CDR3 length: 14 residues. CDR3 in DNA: TGCAGCGCCGCGGGGGGCGCGGGGTCCTACGAGCAGTACTTC. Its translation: CSAAGGAGSYEQYF.

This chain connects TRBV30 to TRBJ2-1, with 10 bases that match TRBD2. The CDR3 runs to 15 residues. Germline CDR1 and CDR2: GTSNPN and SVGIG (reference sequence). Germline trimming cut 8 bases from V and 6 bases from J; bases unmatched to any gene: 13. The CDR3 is CAQKAVASGSNEQFF. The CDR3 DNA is TGTGCCCAAAAAGCGGTGGCTAGCGGGAGCAATGAGCAGTTCTTC.

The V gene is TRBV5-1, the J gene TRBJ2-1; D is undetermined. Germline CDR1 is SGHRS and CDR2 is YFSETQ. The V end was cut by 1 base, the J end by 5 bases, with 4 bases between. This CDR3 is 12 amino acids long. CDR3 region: CASSLQNNEQFF. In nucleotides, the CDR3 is TGCGCCAGCAGCTTGCAGAACAATGAGCAGTTCTTC.

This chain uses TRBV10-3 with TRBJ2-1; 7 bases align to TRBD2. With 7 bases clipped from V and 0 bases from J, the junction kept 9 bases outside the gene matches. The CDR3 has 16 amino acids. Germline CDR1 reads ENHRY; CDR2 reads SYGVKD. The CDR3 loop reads CAITPERGGSYNEQFF. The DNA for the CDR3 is TGTGCCATCACCCCAGAGCGGGGAGGCTCCTACAATGAGCAGTTCTTC.

This CDR3 reads CASSSAPQGATYNSPLHF. CDR3 DNA sequence: TGCGCCAGCAGCTCAGCCCCACAGGGGGCTACCTATAATTCACCCCTCCACTTT. The J gene is TRBJ1-6, the V gene TRBV5-1; 9 nucleotides line up with TRBD1. Per germline, CDR1 SGHRS and CDR2 YFSETQ. CDR3 size: 18 residues. The V gene end was trimmed by 3 bases and the J gene end by 2 bases; junction bases not matched to a gene: 9.

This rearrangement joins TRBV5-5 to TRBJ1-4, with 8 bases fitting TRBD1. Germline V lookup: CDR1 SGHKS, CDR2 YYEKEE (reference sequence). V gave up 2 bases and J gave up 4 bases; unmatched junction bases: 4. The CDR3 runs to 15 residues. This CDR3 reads CASSLTGGINEKLFF. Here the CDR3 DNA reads TGTGCCAGCAGCTTAACAGGGGGGATTAATGAAAAACTGTTTTTT.

CDR3 sequence (DNA): TGTGCCAGCAGTGCAGACAGTGGTGGCGGGGAGCTGTTTTTT. This sequence encodes CASSADSGGGELFF. The chain uses TRBV25-1 and TRBJ2-2, with TRBD1 as a possible D gene (5 bases). Germline CDR1 reads MGHDK; CDR2 reads SYGVNS. The germline V and J ends were trimmed by 4 bases and 7 bases, with 13 bases remaining between them. CDR3 length: 14 residues. Together with reference TRBV25-1 and TRBJ2-2, the CDR3 gives the full variable domain: EADIYQTPRYLVIGTGKKITLECSQTMGHDKMYWYQQDPGMELHLIHYSYGVNSTEKGDLSSESTVSRIRTEHFPLTLESARPSHTSQYLCASSADSGGGELFFGEGSRLTVL.

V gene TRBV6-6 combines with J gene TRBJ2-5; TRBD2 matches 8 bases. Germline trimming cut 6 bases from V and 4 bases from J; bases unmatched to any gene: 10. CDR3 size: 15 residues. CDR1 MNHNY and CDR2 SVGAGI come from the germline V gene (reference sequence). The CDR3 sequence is CASRSKRGILETQYF. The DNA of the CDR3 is TGTGCCAGCAGGAGCAAGCGGGGGATCCTAGAGACCCAGTACTTC.

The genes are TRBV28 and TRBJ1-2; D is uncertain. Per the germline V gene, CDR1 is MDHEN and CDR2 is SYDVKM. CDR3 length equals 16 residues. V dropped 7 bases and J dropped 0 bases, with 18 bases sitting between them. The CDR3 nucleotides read TGTGCCAGCATTGCGGCCTCACCCTCTACTAACTATGGCTACACCTTC. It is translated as CASIAASPSTNYGYTF.